Presented here are 19 T cell receptor beta chains from one specimen sequenced in a study of shared clonotypes between healthy human individuals. CD8 cells classed as naive were CD45RO-negative and positively selected for CCR7, excluding terminally differentiated effector memory CD45RA+ cells. Assay used: immunoSEQ multiplex PCR; TCRdb lists only in-frame clones, some missing. The profile covers approximately 2,000,000 clones, with 93% appearing a single time and about 1.7% taken by the ten largest. The sample consisted of naive CD8+ T cells from PBMCs. Receptors were obtained from a man aged 18 to 29 in good health. Some clones in this sample may be carry-over from other donors' samples.

The V call is TRBV2, the J call TRBJ2-3, with D possibly being TRBD1 (7 bases). CDR3 length: 16 residues. Germline assignment: CDR1 SNHLY and CDR2 FYNNEI. V lost 0 bases to trimming and J lost 2 bases, with 12 bases between them. The CDR3, as DNA: TGTGCCAGCAGTGAAGCGGCAGGGGGACTCACAGATACGCAGTATTTT. This translates into CASSEAAGGLTDTQYF.

The rearrangement joins TRBV7-9 to TRBJ1-2, with D unclear. The CDR3 covers 16 residues. In germline, CDR1 is SEHNR, CDR2 FQNEAQ (reference sequence). V was pared by 6 bases and J by 0 bases, with 17 bases between. The CDR3 reads CASSLQSGKTNYGYTF. The CDR3 nucleotides are TGTGCCAGCAGTCTCCAGTCGGGGAAGACTAACTATGGCTACACCTTC.

The genes are TRBV11-3 and TRBJ2-2; TRBD2 is a possible D gene (6 bases). The V end lost 4 bases, the J end lost 1 base, and 10 bases lay between the germline ends. The V gene's germline CDR1 is SGHNT and CDR2 YENEEA. This CDR3 spans 15 amino acids. DNA for the CDR3: TGTGCCAGCAGCTGGGGGACTTTGAACACCGGGGAGCTGTTTTTT. Translating it yields CASSWGTLNTGELFF.

The V gene is TRBV15, the J gene TRBJ2-3; 8 nucleotides line up with TRBD1. The CDR3 is 16 residues long. After removal of 3 bases from V and 4 bases from J, the junction contained 9 bases not matched to a gene. From germline, CDR1 is LNHNV and CDR2 YYDKDF (reference sequence). CDR3 amino acids: CATSSTGGERADTQYF. The CDR3 DNA reads as TGTGCCACCAGCAGTACAGGGGGAGAAAGGGCAGATACGCAGTATTTT.

The rearrangement joins TRBV9 to TRBJ2-7; 7 bases are a match to TRBD1. This CDR3 spans 14 amino acids. With 4 bases clipped from V and 5 bases from J, the junction kept 9 bases outside the gene matches. Germline CDR1 reads SGDLS; CDR2 reads YYNGEE. CDR3 in amino acids: CASSSPYRGNEQYF. The CDR3 bases are TGTGCCAGCAGCTCACCCTACAGGGGCAACGAGCAGTACTTC.

The J gene is TRBJ1-5, the V gene TRBV4-1, with 7 nucleotides matching TRBD1. V lost 4 bases to trimming and J lost 6 bases; unmatched junction nucleotides: 9. From germline, CDR1 is MGHRA and CDR2 YSYEKL. The CDR3 totals 15 residues. The CDR3 DNA follows: TGCGCCAGCAGCCGGGTCGGACAGGTGGGTCAGCCCCAGCATTTT. This translates into CASSRVGQVGQPQHF.

The chain links TRBV2 to TRBJ2-5; 10 positions match TRBD2. Unmatched junction bases numbered 6, after V lost 3 bases and J lost 2 bases. There are 16 residues in the CDR3. CDR1 is SNHLY, CDR2 FYNNEI, per germline. This CDR3 reads CASSDLLLAGQETQYF. DNA of the CDR3: TGTGCCAGCAGTGACTTACTACTAGCGGGACAAGAGACCCAGTACTTC.

The CDR3 reads CASRRLAGVSGYEQYF. DNA of the CDR3: TGTGCCAGCAGGCGACTAGCGGGAGTAAGTGGATACGAGCAGTACTTC. J is TRBJ2-7 and V is TRBV27, with 12 bases lining up with TRBD2. There are 16 residues in the CDR3. The V gene end was trimmed by 6 bases and the J gene end by 4 bases; junction bases not matched to a gene: 10. CDR1 MNHEY and CDR2 SMNVEV come from the germline V gene (reference sequence).

Written as DNA, the CDR3 is TGTGCCAGCACCAAGCGGTTGGGGCCAGAAGCTTTCTTT. It translates to CASTKRLGPEAFF. This chain connects TRBV7-2 to TRBJ1-1; D possibly corresponds to TRBD1 (5 bases). Germline CDR1 and CDR2: SGHTA and FQGNSA. V was cut by 7 bases and J by 8 bases, with 17 bases left in between. This CDR3 is built from 13 residues.

This clone showed up just a few times. The rearrangement joins TRBV6-5 to TRBJ1-1, with D maybe TRBD1 (5 bases). The CDR3 consists of 14 residues. Germline CDR1 reads MNHEY; CDR2 reads SVGAGI. Trimming left V 2 bases short and J 5 bases short, with 12 bases between. The CDR3 bases are TGTGCCAGCAGTTACCTCCTTCGGGGGACTGAAGCTTTCTTT. Residues: CASSYLLRGTEAFF.

The DNA of the CDR3 is TGTGCCAGCAGCAGCCCGGGAACTCCGGCCGAGACCCAGTACTTC. Translation: CASSSPGTPAETQYF. The chain recombines TRBV9 with TRBJ2-5; the D gene is possibly TRBD2 (5 bases). Germline V gene data show CDR1 as SGDLS and CDR2 as YYNGEE. This CDR3 contains 15 residues. Trimming took 4 bases from V and 5 from J, leaving 18 bases between them.

V and J are TRBV27 and TRBJ2-3; 9 nucleotides agree with TRBD1. Trimming at V came to 5 bases and at J to 4 bases, leaving 13 bases not matched to a gene. CDR3 length: 17 residues. Germline CDR1 and CDR2: MNHEY and SMNVEV (reference sequence). CDR3 in amino acids: CASSLSPWTGDADTQYF. The DNA for the CDR3 is TGTGCCAGCAGTCTTAGCCCGTGGACAGGGGATGCAGATACGCAGTATTTT.

The gene calls are TRBV28 and TRBJ1-4; no reliable D call. CDR3 length: 16 amino acids. In germline, CDR1 is MDHEN, CDR2 SYDVKM. V shed 6 bases and J shed 0 bases, with 14 bases lying between them. For the CDR3, the DNA is TGTGCCAGCAGAGAACCTGGCCCTGCAACTAATGAAAAACTGTTTTTT. Translating it yields CASREPGPATNEKLFF.

Comment on this clone: Distinct nucleotide sequences in the sample also encode this CDR3. This chain links TRBV19 with TRBJ2-3; D call uncertain. CDR1 LNHDA and CDR2 SQIVND come from the germline V gene (reference sequence). This CDR3 is built from 13 residues. V lost 3 bases to trimming and J lost 2 bases, with 6 bases between them. The CDR3 region is CASSIGITDTQYF. CDR3 in DNA: TGTGCCAGTAGTATCGGTATCACAGATACGCAGTATTTT.

Of note for this clone: The identical CDR3 is also encoded by other nucleotide sequences in the sample. This chain links TRBV7-9 with TRBJ2-4; D is possibly TRBD1 or TRBD2 (5 bases each). This CDR3 has 16 residues. Germline lookup yields CDR1 SEHNR and CDR2 FQNEAQ (reference sequence). V was shortened by 5 bases and J by 0 bases, with 14 bases between the two germline ends. The CDR3 protein is CASSPGTELAKNIQYF. CDR3 in DNA: TGTGCCAGCAGCCCCGGGACGGAACTAGCCAAAAACATTCAGTACTTC. The full variable domain, completed using reference TRBV7-9 and TRBJ2-4, is DTGVSQNPRHKITKRGQNVTFRCDPISEHNRLYWYRQTLGQGPEFLTYFQNEAQLEKSRLLSDRFSAERPKGSFSTLEIQRTEQGDSAMYLCASSPGTELAKNIQYFGAGTRLSVL.

This rearrangement joins TRBV4-3 to TRBJ2-7; 8 bases map to TRBD2. Germline V gene data show CDR1 as LGHNA and CDR2 as YSLEER. The V segment lost 1 base and the J segment 5 bases; nucleotides outside the gene matches: 7. This CDR3 spans 15 amino acids. Written as DNA, the CDR3 is TGCGCCAGCAGCCAAGGCAGCGGGAGAGGTCACGAGCAGTACTTC. It encodes CASSQGSGRGHEQYF.

This chain uses TRBV5-6 with TRBJ2-3, with 7 bases lining up with TRBD2. With 4 bases clipped from V and 5 bases from J, the junction kept 19 bases outside the gene matches. CDR1 is SGHDT and CDR2 is YYEEEE in the germline V gene. CDR3 length: 18 amino acids. CDR3 in DNA: TGTGCCAGCAGCCCCCCCCTCGGAGCGCGGGGGTCGAAAGATACGCAGTATTTT. As protein: CASSPPLGARGSKDTQYF.

CDR3 protein: CASSSVDWVGGTDTQYF. CDR3 coding DNA: TGTGCCAGCAGCTCCGTCGACTGGGTGGGTGGCACAGATACGCAGTATTTT. The V gene is TRBV13, the J gene TRBJ2-3; D is unclear. The V gene's germline CDR1 is PRHDT and CDR2 FYEKMQ (reference sequence). V was pared by 4 bases and J by 1 base, with 18 bases between. The CDR3 is 17 amino acids.

V usage is TRBV6-6 and J usage is TRBJ2-5; D possibly corresponds to TRBD1 (5 bases). Looked up from germline, CDR1 is MNHNY and CDR2 is SVGAGI (reference sequence). There are 14 residues in the CDR3. Trimming cost V 4 bases and J 5 bases, with 14 bases left between them. The CDR3 sequence: CASSSIDSRETQYF. The CDR3 DNA follows: TGTGCCAGCAGTTCCATTGACAGCAGGGAGACCCAGTACTTC.